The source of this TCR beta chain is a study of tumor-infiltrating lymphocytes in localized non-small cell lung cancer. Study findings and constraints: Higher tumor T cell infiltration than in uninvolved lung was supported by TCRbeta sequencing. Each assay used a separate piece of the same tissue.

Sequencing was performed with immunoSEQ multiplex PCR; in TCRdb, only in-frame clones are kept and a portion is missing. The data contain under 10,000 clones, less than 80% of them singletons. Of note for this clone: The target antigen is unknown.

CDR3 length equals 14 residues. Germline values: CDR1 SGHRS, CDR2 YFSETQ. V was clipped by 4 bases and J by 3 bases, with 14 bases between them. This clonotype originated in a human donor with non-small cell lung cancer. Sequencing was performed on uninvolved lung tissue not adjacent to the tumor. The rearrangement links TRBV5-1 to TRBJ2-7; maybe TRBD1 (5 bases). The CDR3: CASSPDSPSYEQYF. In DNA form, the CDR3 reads TGCGCCAGCAGCCCCGACAGCCCTAGCTACGAGCAGTACTTC.